This passage covers 21 T cell receptor beta chains from one sample sequenced in a study of blood T cell repertoires in COVID-19. TCRdb keeps only in-frame clones here, not all; method: immunoSEQ multiplex PCR. The sample records tens of thousands of clones, about 89% being singletons. Sequenced sample: peripheral blood. The origin of the receptors is a man between 60 and 75 years old with active or convalescent COVID-19.

This rearrangement joins TRBV10-1 to TRBJ1-6, with D hard to call. The V end lost 9 bases, the J end lost 4 bases, and 19 bases lay between the germline ends. Germline CDR1 WNHNN, CDR2 SYGVQD (reference sequence). The CDR3 spans 16 residues. CDR3 loop: CAREGCSYSYNSPLHF. In DNA, the CDR3 is TGCGCCAGGGAGGGATGTTCCTATTCGTATAATTCACCCCTCCACTTT.

The V gene is TRBV19, the J gene TRBJ1-6; D is perhaps TRBD1 (6 bases). V lost 5 bases and J lost 14, with 16 bases in between. Germline V gene lookup returns CDR1 LNHDA and CDR2 SQIVND (reference sequence). This CDR3 comprises 13 residues. CDR3 region: CASSPRQAMTLHF. CDR3 DNA: TGTGCCAGTAGTCCGAGACAGGCTATGACCCTCCACTTT. Full variable domain (missing parts from reference TRBV19 and TRBJ1-6): DGGITQSPKYLFRKEGQNVTLSCEQNLNHDAMYWYRQDPGQGLRLIYYSQIVNDFQKGDIAEGYSVSREKKESFPLTVTSAQKNPTAFYLCASSPRQAMTLHFGNGTRLTVT.

The V call is TRBV19, the J call TRBJ1-1; 11 bases fit TRBD1. The CDR3 has 14 amino acids. V gave up 5 bases and J gave up 5 bases; unmatched junction bases: 4. Germline CDR1 LNHDA, CDR2 SQIVND (reference sequence). The CDR3 coding sequence is TGTGCCAGTAGTCTACGGGACAGGGGGACTGAAGCTTTCTTT. This sequence encodes CASSLRDRGTEAFF.

The chain couples TRBV24-1 to TRBJ2-3; the D is unclear. The CDR3 covers 16 residues. V was shortened by 4 bases and J by 0 bases, with 13 bases between the two germline ends. Germline V gene sequence: CDR1 KGHDR, CDR2 SFDVKD. CDR3 sequence (DNA): TGTGCCACCAGTGACCGTAGAGAATCTAGCACAGATACGCAGTATTTT. Translation: CATSDRRESSTDTQYF.

The J gene is TRBJ1-3, the V gene TRBV3-1 (or the pseudogene TRBV3-2), with D uncertain. The V end lost 2 bases, the J end lost 4 bases, and 6 bases lay between the germline ends. Germline V gene lookup returns CDR1 LGHDT and CDR2 YNNKEL (reference sequence). This CDR3 contains 13 residues. CDR3 residues: CASSQQSGNTIYF. Written as DNA, the CDR3 is TGTGCCAGCAGCCAACAGTCCGGAAACACCATATATTTT.

The gene calls are TRBV11-2 and TRBJ1-6; unclear D gene. The V end was cut by 1 base, the J end by 10 bases, with 14 bases between. This CDR3 is 15 amino acids long. Germline lookup yields CDR1 SGHAT and CDR2 FQNNGV. The CDR3 sequence is CASSLVFRGFSPLHF. In nucleotides, the CDR3 is TGTGCCAGCAGCTTAGTTTTTCGGGGTTTCTCACCCCTCCACTTT.

This clone appeared a single time. The chain recombines TRBV21-1 with TRBJ1-4. TRBV21-1 is a pseudogene locus. The CDR3 covers 16 residues. This chain's CDR3 is CASSKVPSGRNEKLFF. The DNA for the CDR3 is TGTGCCAGCAGCAAAGTTCCTTCGGGGAGAAATGAAAAACTGTTTTTT.

The V call is TRBV19, the J call TRBJ2-3; TRBD2 agrees at 13 bases. Per the germline V gene, CDR1 is LNHDA and CDR2 is SQIVND (reference sequence). The CDR3 spans 16 residues. Trimming cost V 2 bases and J 2 bases; bases outside gene matches: 1. The CDR3: CASSITSGGATDTQYF. The CDR3 nucleotides are TGTGCCAGTAGTATAACTAGCGGGGGGGCCACAGATACGCAGTATTTT.

The chain joins TRBV5-5 to TRBJ1-6; D might be TRBD1 (6 bases). The V end lost 6 bases, the J end lost 2 bases, and 15 bases lay between the germline ends. Germline values: CDR1 SGHKS, CDR2 YYEKEE (reference sequence). The CDR3 length is 16 residues. CDR3 region: CASTWGGLAYNSPLHF. The CDR3 DNA sequence: TGTGCCAGCACCTGGGGGGGCTTGGCCTATAATTCACCCCTCCACTTT. Together with reference TRBV5-5 and TRBJ1-6, the CDR3 gives the full variable domain: DAGVTQSPTHLIKTRGQQVTLRCSPISGHKSVSWYQQVLGQGPQFIFQYYEKEERGRGNFPDRFSARQFPNYSSELNVNALLLGDSALYLCASTWGGLAYNSPLHFGNGTRLTVT.

The J gene is TRBJ1-5, the V gene TRBV6-5, with 7 nucleotides matching TRBD1. CDR3 length equals 14 residues. Germline V gives CDR1 MNHEY, CDR2 SVGAGI. V shed 5 bases, J shed 5 bases, and the junction held 6 bases outside the gene matches. CDR3 amino acids: CASSTQTGHQPQHF. The CDR3 region has the DNA TGTGCCAGCAGTACACAGACAGGGCATCAGCCCCAGCATTTT.

The chain combines TRBV9 with TRBJ1-1; D not certain. The germline gives CDR1 SGDLS, CDR2 YYNGEE. CDR3 length: 13 residues. The V and J ends lost 3 bases and 5 bases respectively, with 11 bases between them. The CDR3 nucleotides are TGTGCCAGCAGCGACGAGAAGAGGACTGAAGCTTTCTTT. Its protein is CASSDEKRTEAFF.

The CDR3 coding sequence is TGTGCCAGCAGTCGACAGGGGGCGGTAGATACGCAGTATTTT. Amino acids: CASSRQGAVDTQYF. V gene TRBV6-5 combines with J gene TRBJ2-3; 10 bases are shared with TRBD1. CDR1 and CDR2 from the germline V gene are MNHEY and SVGAGI. J gave up 5 bases and V 5 bases, and 4 bases lay outside the gene matches. The CDR3 totals 14 residues.

CDR3 coding DNA: TGTGCCAGCAGCCCAGACAGAACGAATGAAAAACTGTTTTTT. Translating it yields CASSPDRTNEKLFF. J is TRBJ1-4 and V is TRBV7-2; TRBD1 might be the D (5 bases). The CDR3 spans 14 residues. Germline CDR1 reads SGHTA; CDR2 reads FQGNSA. V was trimmed by 5 bases and J by 5 bases, leaving 12 bases between them.

V is TRBV6-5 and J is TRBJ1-4; 10 bases map to TRBD1. Germline V gene sequence: CDR1 MNHEY, CDR2 SVGAGI. Trimming cost V 5 bases and J 8 bases; bases outside gene matches: 5. This CDR3 contains 14 residues. DNA for the CDR3: TGTGCCAGCAGTAGGGGGACAGGGGTGGAAAAACTGTTTTTT. This gives the protein CASSRGTGVEKLFF.

This chain connects TRBV5-1 to TRBJ1-3; no reliable D call. V lost 4 bases and J lost 0, with 8 bases in between. Germline V gene data show CDR1 as SGHRS and CDR2 as YFSETQ. CDR3 length equals 14 residues. CDR3 protein: CASSATISGNTIYF. The CDR3 DNA follows: TGCGCCAGCAGCGCGACAATCTCTGGAAACACCATATATTTT.

The CDR3 sequence is CASSLVRGMNTEAFF. DNA for the CDR3: TGTGCCAGCAGCTTAGTTAGGGGGATGAACACTGAAGCTTTCTTT. The chain uses TRBV7-9 and TRBJ1-1; possibly TRBD1 for D (6 bases). Germline V gene sequence: CDR1 SEHNR, CDR2 FQNEAQ (reference sequence). The CDR3 loop spans 15 amino acids. V lost 1 base and J 0 bases, leaving 9 bases between the germline ends. Full variable domain (outside the CDR3, taken from reference TRBV7-9 and TRBJ1-1): DTGVSQNPRHKITKRGQNVTFRCDPISEHNRLYWYRQTLGQGPEFLTYFQNEAQLEKSRLLSDRFSAERPKGSFSTLEIQRTEQGDSAMYLCASSLVRGMNTEAFFGQGTRLTVV.

The chain links TRBV5-1 to TRBJ2-1; D is possibly TRBD1 (5 bases). Germline loops: CDR1 SGHRS, CDR2 YFSETQ. Trimming shortened V by 4 bases and J by 6 bases, and 11 bases separated the two germline ends. This CDR3 spans 13 amino acids. The CDR3 loop is CASSMGLVNEQFF. CDR3 sequence (DNA): TGCGCCAGCAGCATGGGGCTGGTCAATGAGCAGTTCTTC.

The rearrangement joins TRBV7-6 to TRBJ1-5; TRBD1 is a possible D gene (6 bases). This CDR3 is built from 15 residues. Trimming pared 0 bases from V and 7 bases from J, leaving 13 bases between. Per germline, CDR1 SGHVS and CDR2 FNYEAQ. The CDR3 loop is CASSLAQAGVQPQHF. CDR3 sequence (DNA): TGTGCCAGCAGCTTAGCGCAGGCAGGGGTCCAGCCCCAGCATTTT.

The chain joins TRBV4-3 to TRBJ1-2, with D unresolved. V lost 0 bases and J 3 bases, leaving 14 bases between the germline ends. The CDR3 is made up of 16 amino acids. Per germline, CDR1 LGHNA and CDR2 YSLEER. CDR3 sequence reads: CASSQDRRGFHYGYTF. Here the CDR3 DNA reads TGCGCCAGCAGCCAAGATCGTAGAGGGTTCCACTATGGCTACACCTTC.

This clone appeared once. The chain carries TRBV28 and TRBJ1-2; TRBD1 might be the D (6 bases). This CDR3 region has 14 residues. Deletions cut 5 bases from V and 4 bases from J, with 14 bases between. Germline V gene data show CDR1 as MDHEN and CDR2 as SYDVKM. In DNA, the CDR3 is TGTGCCAGCAGTATGGGGGCTGCAAGCTATGGCTACACCTTC. Residues: CASSMGAASYGYTF.

The rearrangement links TRBV5-1 to TRBJ1-2; 7 bases line up with TRBD1. The J segment lost 7 bases and the V segment lost 8 bases, leaving 14 bases of the junction unmatched. From germline, CDR1 is SGHRS and CDR2 YFSETQ. The CDR3 contains 14 residues. CDR3 bases: TGCGCCAGTCGGGTAAACGCAGGGGGAAGTGGCTACACCTTC. It specifies CASRVNAGGSGYTF.